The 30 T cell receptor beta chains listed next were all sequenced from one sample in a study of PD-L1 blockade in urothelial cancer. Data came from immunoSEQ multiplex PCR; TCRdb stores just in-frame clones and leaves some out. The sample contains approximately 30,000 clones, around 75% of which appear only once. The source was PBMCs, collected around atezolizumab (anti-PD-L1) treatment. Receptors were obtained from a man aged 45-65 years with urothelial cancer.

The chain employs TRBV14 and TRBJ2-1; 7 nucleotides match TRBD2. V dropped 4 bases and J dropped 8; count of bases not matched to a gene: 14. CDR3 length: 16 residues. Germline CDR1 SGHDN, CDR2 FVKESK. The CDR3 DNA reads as TGTGCCAGCAGCCCAGGACTAGTTCCAAGGATCGATGAGCAGTTCTTC. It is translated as CASSPGLVPRIDEQFF.

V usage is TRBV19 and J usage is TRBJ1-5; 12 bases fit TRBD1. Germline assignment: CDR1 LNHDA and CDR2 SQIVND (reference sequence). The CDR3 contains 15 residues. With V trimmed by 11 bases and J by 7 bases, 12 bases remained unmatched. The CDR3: CASKPGQGAVQPQHF. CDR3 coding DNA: TGTGCCTCCAAACCGGGACAGGGGGCGGTCCAGCCCCAGCATTTT.

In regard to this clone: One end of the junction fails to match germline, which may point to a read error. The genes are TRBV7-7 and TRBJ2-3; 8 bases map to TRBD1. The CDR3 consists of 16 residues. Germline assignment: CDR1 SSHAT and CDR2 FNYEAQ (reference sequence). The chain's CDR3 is CASRAPKDRDTDTQYF. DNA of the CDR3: TGTGCTAGCAGGGCGCCAAAGGACAGGGACACAGATACGCAGTATTTT.

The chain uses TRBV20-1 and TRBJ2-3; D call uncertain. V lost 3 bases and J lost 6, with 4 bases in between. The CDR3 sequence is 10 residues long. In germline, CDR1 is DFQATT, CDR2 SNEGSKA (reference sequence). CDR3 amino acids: CSASPDTQYF. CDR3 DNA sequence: TGCAGTGCTAGTCCTGATACGCAGTATTTT.

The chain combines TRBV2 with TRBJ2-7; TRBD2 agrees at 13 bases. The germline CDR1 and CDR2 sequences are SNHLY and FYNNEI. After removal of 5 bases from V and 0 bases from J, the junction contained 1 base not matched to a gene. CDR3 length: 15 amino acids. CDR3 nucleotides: TGTGCCAGCAGTCGGACTAGCGGGAGCTCCTACGAGCAGTACTTC. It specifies CASSRTSGSSYEQYF.

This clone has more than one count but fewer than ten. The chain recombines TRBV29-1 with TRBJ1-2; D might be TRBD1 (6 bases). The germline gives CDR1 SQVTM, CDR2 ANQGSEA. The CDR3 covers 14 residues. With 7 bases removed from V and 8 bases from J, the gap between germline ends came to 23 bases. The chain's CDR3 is CSASSHREGRGYTF. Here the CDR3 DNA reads TGCAGCGCCTCAAGTCACAGGGAGGGTCGAGGCTACACCTTC.

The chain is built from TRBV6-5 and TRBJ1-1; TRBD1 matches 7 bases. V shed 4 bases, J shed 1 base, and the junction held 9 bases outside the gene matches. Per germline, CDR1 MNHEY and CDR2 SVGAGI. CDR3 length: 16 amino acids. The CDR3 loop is CASSSPSTGRNTEAFF. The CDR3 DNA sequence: TGTGCCAGCAGTTCGCCCTCGACAGGGCGGAACACTGAAGCTTTCTTT.

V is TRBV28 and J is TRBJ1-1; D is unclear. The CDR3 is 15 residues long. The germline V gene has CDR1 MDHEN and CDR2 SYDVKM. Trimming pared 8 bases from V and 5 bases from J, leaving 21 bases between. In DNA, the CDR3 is TGTGCCAGCGGACCTCTTCCGCCGGGAGGGACTGAAGCTTTCTTT. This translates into CASGPLPPGGTEAFF.

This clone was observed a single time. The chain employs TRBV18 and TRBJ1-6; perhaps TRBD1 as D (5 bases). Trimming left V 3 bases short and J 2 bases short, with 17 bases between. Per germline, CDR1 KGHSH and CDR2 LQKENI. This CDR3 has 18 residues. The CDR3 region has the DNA TGTGCCAGCTCACCTTCGCAGGGAAGCGGGACCTATAATTCACCCCTCCACTTT. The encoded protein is CASSPSQGSGTYNSPLHF.

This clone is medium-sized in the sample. The CDR3 loop is CASSEGQANTGELFF. The CDR3 DNA reads TGTGCCAGCAGTGAAGGACAGGCGAACACCGGGGAGCTGTTTTTT. This chain links TRBV6-4 with TRBJ2-2; 7 positions agree with TRBD1. Looked up from germline, CDR1 is MRHNA and CDR2 is SNTAGT. CDR3 length equals 15 residues. The V gene end was trimmed by 3 bases and the J gene end by 0 bases; junction bases not matched to a gene: 1.

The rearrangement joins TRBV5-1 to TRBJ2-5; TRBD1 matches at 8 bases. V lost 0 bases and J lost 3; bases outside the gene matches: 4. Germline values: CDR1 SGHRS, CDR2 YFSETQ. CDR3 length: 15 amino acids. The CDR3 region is CASSLAWTGKETQYF. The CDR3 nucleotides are TGCGCCAGCAGCTTGGCTTGGACAGGGAAAGAGACCCAGTACTTC.

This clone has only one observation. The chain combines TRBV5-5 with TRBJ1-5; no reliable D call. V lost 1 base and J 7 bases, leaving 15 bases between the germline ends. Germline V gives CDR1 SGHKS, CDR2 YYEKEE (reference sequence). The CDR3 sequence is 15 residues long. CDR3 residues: CASSLYPDVEQPQHF. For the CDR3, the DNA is TGTGCCAGCAGCTTGTATCCAGACGTGGAGCAGCCCCAGCATTTT.

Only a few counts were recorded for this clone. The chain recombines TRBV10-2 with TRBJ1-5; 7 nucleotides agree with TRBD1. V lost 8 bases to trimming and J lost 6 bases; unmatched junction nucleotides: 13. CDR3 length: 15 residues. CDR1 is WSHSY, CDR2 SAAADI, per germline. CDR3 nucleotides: TGCGCCAGCGGGGGAGACAGGGTTATCGCTCAGCCCCAGCATTTT. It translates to CASGGDRVIAQPQHF.

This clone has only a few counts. The CDR3 region is CASSLGGQPNEKLFF. As DNA, the CDR3 is TGTGCCAGCAGCTTAGGGGGACAGCCTAATGAAAAACTGTTTTTT. The chain carries TRBV7-9 and TRBJ1-4, with TRBD1 matching 7 bases. This CDR3 region has 15 residues. Trimming at V came to 1 base and at J to 3 bases, leaving 2 bases not matched to a gene. The germline gives CDR1 SEHNR, CDR2 FQNEAQ (reference sequence).

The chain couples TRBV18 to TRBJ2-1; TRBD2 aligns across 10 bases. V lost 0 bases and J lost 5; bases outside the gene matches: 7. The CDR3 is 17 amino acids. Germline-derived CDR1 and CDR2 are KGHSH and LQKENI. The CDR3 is CASSPPRVLAGHNEQFF. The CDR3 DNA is TGTGCCAGCTCACCACCCCGGGTACTAGCGGGGCACAATGAGCAGTTCTTC. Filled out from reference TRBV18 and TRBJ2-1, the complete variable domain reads NAGVMQNPRHLVRRRGQEARLRCSPMKGHSHVYWYRQLPEEGLKFMVYLQKENIIDESGMPKERFSAEFPKEGPSILRIQQVVRGDSAAYFCASSPPRVLAGHNEQFFGPGTRLTVL.

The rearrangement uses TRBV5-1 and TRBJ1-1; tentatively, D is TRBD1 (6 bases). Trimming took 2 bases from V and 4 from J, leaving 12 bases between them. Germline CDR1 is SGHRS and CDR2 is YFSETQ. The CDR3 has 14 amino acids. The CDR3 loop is CASSLMTGSTEAFF. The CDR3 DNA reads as TGCGCCAGCAGCTTAATGACAGGTAGCACTGAAGCTTTCTTT.

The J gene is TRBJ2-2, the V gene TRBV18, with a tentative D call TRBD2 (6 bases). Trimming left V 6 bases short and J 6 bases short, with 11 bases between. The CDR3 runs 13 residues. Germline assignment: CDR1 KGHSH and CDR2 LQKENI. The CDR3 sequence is CASSPAGSGELFF. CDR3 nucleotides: TGTGCCAGCTCGCCTGCGGGGTCCGGGGAGCTGTTTTTT.

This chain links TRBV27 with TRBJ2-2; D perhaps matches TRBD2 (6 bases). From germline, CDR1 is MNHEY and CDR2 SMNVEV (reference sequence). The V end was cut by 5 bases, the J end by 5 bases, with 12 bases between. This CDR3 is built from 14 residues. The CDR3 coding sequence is TGTGCCAGCAGTGGCGGGGCCTCTACCGGGGAGCTGTTTTTT. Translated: CASSGGASTGELFF.

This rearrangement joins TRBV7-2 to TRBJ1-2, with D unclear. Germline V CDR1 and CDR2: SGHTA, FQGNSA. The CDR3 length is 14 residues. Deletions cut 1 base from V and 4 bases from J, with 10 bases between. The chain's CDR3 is CASSLGSVRYGYTF. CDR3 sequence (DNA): TGTGCCAGCAGCTTAGGCAGCGTACGCTATGGCTACACCTTC.

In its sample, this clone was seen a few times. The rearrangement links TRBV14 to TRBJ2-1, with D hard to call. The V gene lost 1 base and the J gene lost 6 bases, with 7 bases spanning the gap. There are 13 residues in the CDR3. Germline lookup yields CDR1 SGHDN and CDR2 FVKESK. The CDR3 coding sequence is TGTGCCAGCAGCCAAGGACTGATCAATGAGCAGTTCTTC. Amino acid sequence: CASSQGLINEQFF.

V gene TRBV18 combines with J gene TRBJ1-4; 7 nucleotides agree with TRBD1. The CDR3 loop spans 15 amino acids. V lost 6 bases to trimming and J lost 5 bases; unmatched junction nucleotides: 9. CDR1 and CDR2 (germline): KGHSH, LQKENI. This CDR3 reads CASSFSSGQNEKLFF. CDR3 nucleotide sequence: TGTGCCAGCTCCTTCAGCTCGGGACAGAATGAAAAACTGTTTTTT.

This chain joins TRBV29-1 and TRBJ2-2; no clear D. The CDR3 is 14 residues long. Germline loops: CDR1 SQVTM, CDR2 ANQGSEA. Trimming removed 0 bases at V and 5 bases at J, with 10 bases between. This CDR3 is CSVEEMRSTGELFF. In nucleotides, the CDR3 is TGCAGCGTTGAAGAGATGAGGAGTACCGGGGAGCTGTTTTTT.

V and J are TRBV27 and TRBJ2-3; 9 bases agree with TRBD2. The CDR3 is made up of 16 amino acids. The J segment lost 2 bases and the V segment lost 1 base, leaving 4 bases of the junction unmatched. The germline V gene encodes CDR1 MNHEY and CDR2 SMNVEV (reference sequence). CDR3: CASSLFSGSFTDTQYF. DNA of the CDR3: TGTGCCAGCAGTTTATTTAGCGGGAGTTTCACAGATACGCAGTATTTT.

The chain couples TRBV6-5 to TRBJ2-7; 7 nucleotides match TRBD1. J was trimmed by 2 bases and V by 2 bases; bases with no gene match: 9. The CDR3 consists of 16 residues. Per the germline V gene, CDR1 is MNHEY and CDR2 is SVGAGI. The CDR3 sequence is CASSYLSPGQTYEQYF. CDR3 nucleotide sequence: TGTGCCAGCAGTTACCTCAGTCCGGGACAGACCTACGAGCAGTACTTC.

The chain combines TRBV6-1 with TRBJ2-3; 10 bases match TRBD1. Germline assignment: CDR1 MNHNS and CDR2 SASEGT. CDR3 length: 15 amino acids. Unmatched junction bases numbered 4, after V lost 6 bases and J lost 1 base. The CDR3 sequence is CASSRQGARTDTQYF. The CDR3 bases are TGTGCCAGCAGCCGACAGGGGGCGCGCACAGATACGCAGTATTTT.

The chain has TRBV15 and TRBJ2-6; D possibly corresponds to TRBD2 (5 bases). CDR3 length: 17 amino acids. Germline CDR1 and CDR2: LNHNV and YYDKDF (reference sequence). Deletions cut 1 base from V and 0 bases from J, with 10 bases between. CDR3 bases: TGTGCCACCAGCAGAGGAGGGAGAGTCTCTGGGGCCAACGTCCTGACTTTC. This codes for CATSRGGRVSGANVLTF.

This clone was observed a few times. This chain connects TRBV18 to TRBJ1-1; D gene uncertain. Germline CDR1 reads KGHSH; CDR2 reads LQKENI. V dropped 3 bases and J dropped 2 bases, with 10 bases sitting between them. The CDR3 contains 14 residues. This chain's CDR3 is CASSPTKLNTEAFF. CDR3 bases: TGTGCCAGCTCACCCACAAAACTAAACACTGAAGCTTTCTTT. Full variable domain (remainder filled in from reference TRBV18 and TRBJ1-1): NAGVMQNPRHLVRRRGQEARLRCSPMKGHSHVYWYRQLPEEGLKFMVYLQKENIIDESGMPKERFSAEFPKEGPSILRIQQVVRGDSAAYFCASSPTKLNTEAFFGQGTRLTVV.

CDR3 nucleotide sequence: TGCGCCAGCAGCTTGGAAAGGGGTGATCAAGATACGCAGTATTTT. It translates to CASSLERGDQDTQYF. This chain links TRBV5-1 with TRBJ2-3; TRBD1 might be the D (5 bases). V lost 0 bases, J lost 5 bases, and 13 bases lay in between. CDR3 length: 15 amino acids. Germline CDR1 SGHRS, CDR2 YFSETQ.

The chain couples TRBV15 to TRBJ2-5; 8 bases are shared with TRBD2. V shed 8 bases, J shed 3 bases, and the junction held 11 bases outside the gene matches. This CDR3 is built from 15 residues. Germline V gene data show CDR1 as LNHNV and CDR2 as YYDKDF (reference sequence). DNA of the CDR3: TGTGCCACCTCCGACCGCGGGGGGCTGGAAGAGACCCAGTACTTC. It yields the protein CATSDRGGLEETQYF.

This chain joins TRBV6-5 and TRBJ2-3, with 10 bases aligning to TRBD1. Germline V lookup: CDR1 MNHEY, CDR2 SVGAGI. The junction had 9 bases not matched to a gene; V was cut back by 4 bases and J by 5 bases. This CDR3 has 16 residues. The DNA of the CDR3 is TGTGCCAGCAGTTCGGCCGGGACAGGGGCTGGAGATACGCAGTATTTT. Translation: CASSSAGTGAGDTQYF.